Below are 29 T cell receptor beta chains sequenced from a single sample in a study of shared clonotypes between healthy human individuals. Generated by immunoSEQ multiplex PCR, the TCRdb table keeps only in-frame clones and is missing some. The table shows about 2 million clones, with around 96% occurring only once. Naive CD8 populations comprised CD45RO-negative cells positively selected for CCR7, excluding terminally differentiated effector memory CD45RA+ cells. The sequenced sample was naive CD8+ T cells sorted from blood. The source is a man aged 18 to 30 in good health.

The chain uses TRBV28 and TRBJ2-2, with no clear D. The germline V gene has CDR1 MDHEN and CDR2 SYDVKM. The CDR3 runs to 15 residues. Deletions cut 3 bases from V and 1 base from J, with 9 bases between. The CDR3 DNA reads TGTGCCAGCAGTTTTCCGACGGTGAACACCGGGGAGCTGTTTTTT. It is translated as CASSFPTVNTGELFF.

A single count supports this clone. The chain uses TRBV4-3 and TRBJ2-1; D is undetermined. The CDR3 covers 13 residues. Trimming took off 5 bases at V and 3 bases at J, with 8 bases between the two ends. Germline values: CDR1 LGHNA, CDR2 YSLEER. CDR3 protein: CASSRLLYNEQFF. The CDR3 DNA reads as TGCGCCAGCAGCAGGCTCCTCTACAATGAGCAGTTCTTC.

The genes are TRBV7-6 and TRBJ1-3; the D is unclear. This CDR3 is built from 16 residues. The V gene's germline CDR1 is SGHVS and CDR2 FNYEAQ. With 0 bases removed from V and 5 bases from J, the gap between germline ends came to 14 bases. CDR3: CASSLAIQAGRNTIYF. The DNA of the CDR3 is TGTGCCAGCAGCTTAGCGATCCAGGCTGGAAGAAACACCATATATTTT.

DNA for the CDR3: TGTGCCAGCAACCTACAGGGGGGCACTGAAGCTTTCTTT. This encodes CASNLQGGTEAFF. The genes are TRBV2 and TRBJ1-1; 8 bases line up with TRBD1. The germline V gene encodes CDR1 SNHLY and CDR2 FYNNEI. The CDR3 has 13 amino acids. With 7 bases clipped from V and 4 bases from J, the junction kept 5 bases outside the gene matches.

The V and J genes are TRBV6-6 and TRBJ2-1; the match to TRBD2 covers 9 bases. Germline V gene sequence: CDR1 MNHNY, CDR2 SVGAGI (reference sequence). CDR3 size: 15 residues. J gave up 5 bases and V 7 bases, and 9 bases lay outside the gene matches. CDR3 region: CASTVLAGTNNEQFF. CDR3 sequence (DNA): TGTGCCAGCACCGTACTAGCGGGTACTAACAATGAGCAGTTCTTC.

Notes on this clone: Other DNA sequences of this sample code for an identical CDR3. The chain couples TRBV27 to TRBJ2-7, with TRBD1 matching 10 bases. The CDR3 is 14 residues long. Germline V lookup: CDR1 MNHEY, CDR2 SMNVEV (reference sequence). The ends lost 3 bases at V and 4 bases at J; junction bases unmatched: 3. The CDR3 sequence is CASSLGQGRYEQYF. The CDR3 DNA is TGTGCCAGCAGTTTGGGACAGGGGAGGTACGAGCAGTACTTC.

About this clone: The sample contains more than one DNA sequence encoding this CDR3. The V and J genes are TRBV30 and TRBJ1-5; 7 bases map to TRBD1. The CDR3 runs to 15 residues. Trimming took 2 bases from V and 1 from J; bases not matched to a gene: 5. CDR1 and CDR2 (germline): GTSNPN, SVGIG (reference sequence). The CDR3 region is CAWSPGTASNQPQHF. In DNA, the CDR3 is TGTGCCTGGAGTCCAGGGACAGCAAGCAATCAGCCCCAGCATTTT.

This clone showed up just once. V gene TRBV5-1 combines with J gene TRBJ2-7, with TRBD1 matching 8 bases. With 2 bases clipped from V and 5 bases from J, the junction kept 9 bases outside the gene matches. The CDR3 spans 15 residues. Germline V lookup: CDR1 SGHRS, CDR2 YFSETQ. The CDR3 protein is CASSLTDRECNEQYF. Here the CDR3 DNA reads TGCGCCAGCAGCTTAACGGACAGGGAATGCAACGAGCAGTACTTC.

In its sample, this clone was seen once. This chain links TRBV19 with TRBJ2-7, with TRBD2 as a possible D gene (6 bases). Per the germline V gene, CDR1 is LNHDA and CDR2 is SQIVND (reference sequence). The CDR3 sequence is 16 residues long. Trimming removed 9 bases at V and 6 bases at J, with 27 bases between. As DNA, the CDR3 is TGTGCCAGCTTCCTTTGCTGGACTAACCCCCTCTGCGAGCAGTACTTC. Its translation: CASFLCWTNPLCEQYF.

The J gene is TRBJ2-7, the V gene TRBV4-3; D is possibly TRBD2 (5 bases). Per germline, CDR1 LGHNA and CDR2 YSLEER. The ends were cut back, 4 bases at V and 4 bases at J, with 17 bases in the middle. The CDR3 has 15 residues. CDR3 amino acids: CASSPGLEGPYEQYF. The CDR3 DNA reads TGCGCCAGCAGCCCTGGACTTGAAGGTCCTTACGAGCAGTACTTC.

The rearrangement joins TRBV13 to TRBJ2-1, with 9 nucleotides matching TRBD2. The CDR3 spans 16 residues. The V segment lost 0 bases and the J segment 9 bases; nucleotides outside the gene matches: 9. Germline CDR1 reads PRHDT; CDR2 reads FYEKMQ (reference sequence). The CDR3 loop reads CASSLGGPSGMVEQFF. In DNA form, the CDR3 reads TGTGCCAGCAGCTTAGGCGGCCCTAGCGGGATGGTTGAGCAGTTCTTC.

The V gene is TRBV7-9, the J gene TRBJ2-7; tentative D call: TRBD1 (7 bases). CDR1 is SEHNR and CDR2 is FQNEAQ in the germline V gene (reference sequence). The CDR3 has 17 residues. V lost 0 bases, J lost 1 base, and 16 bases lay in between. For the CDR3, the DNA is TGTGCCAGCAGCTTAGCGCAGGAGGGGGCGAGGTCCTACGAGCAGTACTTC. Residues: CASSLAQEGARSYEQYF.

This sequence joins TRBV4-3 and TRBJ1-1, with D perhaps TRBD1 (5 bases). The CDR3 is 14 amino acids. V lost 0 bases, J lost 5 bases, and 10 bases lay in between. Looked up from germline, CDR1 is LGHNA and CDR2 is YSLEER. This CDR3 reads CASSQDTGTTEAFF. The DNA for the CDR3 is TGCGCCAGCAGCCAAGACACAGGCACAACTGAAGCTTTCTTT.

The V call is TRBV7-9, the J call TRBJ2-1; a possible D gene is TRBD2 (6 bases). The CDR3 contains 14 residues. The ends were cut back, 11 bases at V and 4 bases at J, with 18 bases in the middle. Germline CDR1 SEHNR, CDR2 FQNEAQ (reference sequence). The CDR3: CAARAEGPYNEQFF. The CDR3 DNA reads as TGTGCCGCCCGGGCGGAGGGCCCATACAATGAGCAGTTCTTC.

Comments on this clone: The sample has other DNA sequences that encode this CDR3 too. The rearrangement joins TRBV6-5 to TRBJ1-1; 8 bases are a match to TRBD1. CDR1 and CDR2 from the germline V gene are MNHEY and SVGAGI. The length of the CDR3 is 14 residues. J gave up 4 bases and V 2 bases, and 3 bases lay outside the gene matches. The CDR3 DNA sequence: TGTGCCAGCAGTTACGGACAGGGCGCCACTGAAGCTTTCTTT. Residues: CASSYGQGATEAFF.

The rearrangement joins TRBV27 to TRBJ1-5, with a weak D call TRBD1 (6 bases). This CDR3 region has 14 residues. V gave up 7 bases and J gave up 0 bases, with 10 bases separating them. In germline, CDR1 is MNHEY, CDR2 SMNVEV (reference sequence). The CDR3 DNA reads TGTGCCAGCAACAGGGAATATAGCAATCAGCCCCAGCATTTT. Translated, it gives CASNREYSNQPQHF.

The CDR3 loop reads CASSPSAGRGDTQYF. Here the CDR3 DNA reads TGTGCCAGCAGCCCCTCAGCGGGACGGGGAGATACGCAGTATTTT. The gene calls are TRBV11-2 and TRBJ2-3; 7 bases match TRBD2. J lost 5 bases, V lost 5 bases, and 10 bases had no gene match. Germline CDR1 is SGHAT and CDR2 is FQNNGV. CDR3 size: 15 residues.

Here the CDR3 DNA reads TGTGCCAGCAGTTGGGACAGGGGAGAGACCCAGTACTTC. The encoded protein is CASSWDRGETQYF. The rearrangement joins TRBV5-4 to TRBJ2-5; 10 bases match TRBD1. Unmatched junction bases numbered 2, after V lost 5 bases and J lost 4 bases. This CDR3 comprises 13 residues. Looked up from germline, CDR1 is SGHNT and CDR2 is YYREEE (reference sequence).

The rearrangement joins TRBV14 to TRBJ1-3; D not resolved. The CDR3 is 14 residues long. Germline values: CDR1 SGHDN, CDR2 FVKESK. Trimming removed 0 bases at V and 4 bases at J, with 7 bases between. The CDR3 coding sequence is TGTGCCAGCAGCCAAGAGGACGGAGGAAACACCATATATTTT. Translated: CASSQEDGGNTIYF.

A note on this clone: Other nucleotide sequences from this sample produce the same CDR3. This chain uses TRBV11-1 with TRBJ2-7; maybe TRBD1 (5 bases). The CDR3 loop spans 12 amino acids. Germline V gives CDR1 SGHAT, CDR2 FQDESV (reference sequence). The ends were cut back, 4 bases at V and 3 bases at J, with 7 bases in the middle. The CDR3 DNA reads TGTGCCAGCAGCTCAACAGGCTACGAGCAGTACTTC. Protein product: CASSSTGYEQYF.

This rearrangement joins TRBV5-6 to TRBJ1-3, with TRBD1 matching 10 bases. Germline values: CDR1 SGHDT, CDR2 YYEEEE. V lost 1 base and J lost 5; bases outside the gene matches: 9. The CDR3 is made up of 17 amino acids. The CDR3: CASSLPHSGQGRNTIYF. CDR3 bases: TGTGCCAGCAGCTTGCCCCATTCGGGACAGGGGAGAAACACCATATATTTT.

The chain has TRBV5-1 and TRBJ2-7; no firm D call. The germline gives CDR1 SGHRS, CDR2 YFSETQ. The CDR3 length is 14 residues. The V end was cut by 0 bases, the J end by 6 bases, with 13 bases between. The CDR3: CASSLDSPLLEQYF. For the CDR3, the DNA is TGCGCCAGCAGCTTGGACAGCCCCCTTCTCGAGCAGTACTTC.

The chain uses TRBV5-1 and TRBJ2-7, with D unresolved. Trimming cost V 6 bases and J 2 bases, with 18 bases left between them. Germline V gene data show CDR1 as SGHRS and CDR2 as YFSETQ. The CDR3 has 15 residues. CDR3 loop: CASKFSTGLTYEQYF. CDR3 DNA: TGCGCCAGCAAATTCTCGACCGGATTGACCTACGAGCAGTACTTC.

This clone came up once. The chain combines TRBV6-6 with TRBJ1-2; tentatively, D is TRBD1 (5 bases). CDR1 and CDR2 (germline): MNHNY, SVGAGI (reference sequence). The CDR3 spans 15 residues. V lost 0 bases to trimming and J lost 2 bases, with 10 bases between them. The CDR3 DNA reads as TGTGCCAGCAGTTACTCGGGGGTGGGAAACTATGGCTACACCTTC. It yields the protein CASSYSGVGNYGYTF.

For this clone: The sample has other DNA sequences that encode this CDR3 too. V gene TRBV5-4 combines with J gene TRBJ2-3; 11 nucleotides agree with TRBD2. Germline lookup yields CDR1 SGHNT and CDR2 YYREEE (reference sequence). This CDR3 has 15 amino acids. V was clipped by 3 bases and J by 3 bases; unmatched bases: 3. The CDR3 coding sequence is TGTGCCAGCAGCTATGGGACTAGCGGAACAGATACGCAGTATTTT. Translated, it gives CASSYGTSGTDTQYF.

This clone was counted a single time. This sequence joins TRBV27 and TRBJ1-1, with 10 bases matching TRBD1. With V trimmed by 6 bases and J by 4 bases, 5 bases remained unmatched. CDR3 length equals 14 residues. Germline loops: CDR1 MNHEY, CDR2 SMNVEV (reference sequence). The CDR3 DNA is TGTGCCAGCAGCTGGGACAGGGGATTCACTGAAGCTTTCTTT. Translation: CASSWDRGFTEAFF.

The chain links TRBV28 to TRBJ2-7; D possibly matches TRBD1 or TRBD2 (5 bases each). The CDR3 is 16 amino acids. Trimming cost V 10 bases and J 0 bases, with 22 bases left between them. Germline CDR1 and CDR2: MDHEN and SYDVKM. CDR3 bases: TGTGCCATCGCGTCGCTCTGGGACCAAAGCTCCTACGAGCAGTACTTC. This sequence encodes CAIASLWDQSSYEQYF. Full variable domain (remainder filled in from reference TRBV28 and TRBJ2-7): DVKVTQSSRYLVKRTGEKVFLECVQDMDHENMFWYRQDPGLGLRLIYFSYDVKMKEKGDIPEGYSVSREKKERFSLILESASTNQTSMYLCAIASLWDQSSYEQYFGPGTRLTVT.

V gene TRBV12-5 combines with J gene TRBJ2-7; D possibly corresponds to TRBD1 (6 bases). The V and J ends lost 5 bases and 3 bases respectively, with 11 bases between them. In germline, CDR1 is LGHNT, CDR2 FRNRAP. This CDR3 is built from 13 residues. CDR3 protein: CASGPTGFYEQYF. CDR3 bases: TGTGCTAGTGGTCCGACAGGCTTCTACGAGCAGTACTTC.

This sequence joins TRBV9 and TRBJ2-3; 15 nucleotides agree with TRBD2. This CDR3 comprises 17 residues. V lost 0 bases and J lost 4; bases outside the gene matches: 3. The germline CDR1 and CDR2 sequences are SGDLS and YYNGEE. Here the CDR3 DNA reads TGTGCCAGCAGCGTAGGGACTAGCGGGGGGGTGTCAGATACGCAGTATTTT. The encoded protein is CASSVGTSGGVSDTQYF.